This entry lists 28 T cell receptor beta chains sequenced from one sample in a study of cytomegalovirus exposure and HLA in healthy donors. Primers: 60 Vbeta forward and 13 Jbeta reverse. Using immunoSEQ multiplex PCR, the repertoire was profiled, and TCRdb retains in-frame clones only, with some absent. There are about 140,000 clones in the sample, with about 2.2% held by the top ten. Specimen: PBMCs. The source of these receptors is a woman between 18 and 30 years old in good health and CMV-seronegative.

The genes are TRBV11-3 and TRBJ2-3, with 10 bases lining up with TRBD1. The V and J ends lost 4 bases and 4 bases, in that order; junction bases with no gene match: 5. The CDR3 runs to 15 residues. Germline CDR1 and CDR2: SGHNT and YENEEA. The CDR3 bases are TGTGCCAGCAGCTCCGGGACAGGGGAATCAGATACGCAGTATTTT. Translating it yields CASSSGTGESDTQYF.

As concerns this clone: This specimen includes other DNA sequences encoding the same CDR3. This chain links TRBV9 with TRBJ1-3; 7 positions agree with TRBD1. Germline V lookup: CDR1 SGDLS, CDR2 YYNGEE. The CDR3 loop spans 16 amino acids. V was clipped by 4 bases and J by 2 bases; unmatched bases: 9. The CDR3 DNA reads as TGTGCCAGCAGCTCCCATACAGGGGAGGCTGGAAACACCATATATTTT. This translates into CASSSHTGEAGNTIYF.

The chain couples TRBV5-1 to TRBJ1-1; D not certain. V was cut by 4 bases and J by 1 base, with 11 bases left in between. The CDR3 contains 14 residues. The germline V gene encodes CDR1 SGHRS and CDR2 YFSETQ. The DNA for the CDR3 is TGCGCCAGCAGCAGTTATGAGGCGAACACTGAAGCTTTCTTT. Encoded protein: CASSSYEANTEAFF.

The chain is built from TRBV7-2 and TRBJ2-1, with 9 bases lining up with TRBD2. J was trimmed by 6 bases and V by 5 bases; bases with no gene match: 8. The germline gives CDR1 SGHTA, CDR2 FQGNSA. CDR3 length: 15 amino acids. CDR3 amino acids: CASSISGSRLNEQFF. The CDR3 nucleotides are TGTGCCAGCAGCATTAGCGGGAGTAGGCTCAATGAGCAGTTCTTC.

The V call is TRBV5-1, the J call TRBJ2-3; TRBD2 is a possible D gene (7 bases). Germline V gives CDR1 SGHRS, CDR2 YFSETQ. The ends were cut back, 3 bases at V and 5 bases at J, with 19 bases in the middle. The CDR3 length is 16 residues. In nucleotides, the CDR3 is TGCGCCAGCAGCTCCCAATCAGGGGAGGGGAGAGATACGCAGTATTTT. Encoded protein: CASSSQSGEGRDTQYF.

The chain has TRBV18 and TRBJ1-1; 9 bases match TRBD1. The CDR3 covers 17 residues. With V trimmed by 3 bases and J by 3 bases, 11 bases remained unmatched. Germline lookup yields CDR1 KGHSH and CDR2 LQKENI. CDR3 coding DNA: TGTGCCAGCTCACCTGGAGGACAGGGGCCGTCGTACACTGAAGCTTTCTTT. This translates into CASSPGGQGPSYTEAFF.

V gene TRBV11-3 combines with J gene TRBJ2-4; no reliable D call. The CDR3 is 15 amino acids. Trimming removed 1 base at V and 0 bases at J, with 7 bases between. Per germline, CDR1 SGHNT and CDR2 YENEEA. The chain's CDR3 is CASSLVALAKNIQYF. The CDR3 DNA is TGTGCCAGCAGCTTAGTAGCCCTAGCCAAAAACATTCAGTACTTC.

The genes are TRBV2 and TRBJ1-2; D uncertain. This CDR3 has 12 residues. The germline V and J ends were trimmed by 8 bases and 7 bases, with 14 bases remaining between them. The germline V gene encodes CDR1 SNHLY and CDR2 FYNNEI. The CDR3 protein is CASGAQRGGYTF. DNA of the CDR3: TGTGCCAGCGGCGCTCAACGGGGTGGCTACACCTTC. Using reference TRBV2 and TRBJ1-2 for the parts outside the CDR3, the full variable domain is EPEVTQTPSHQVTQMGQEVILRCVPISNHLYFYWYRQILGQKVEFLVSFYNNEISEKSEIFDDQFSVERPDGSNFTLKIRSTKLEDSAMYFCASGAQRGGYTFGSGTRLTVV.

This chain joins TRBV7-8 and TRBJ1-1; possibly TRBD1 for D (5 bases). This CDR3 contains 14 residues. Trimming took 1 base from V and 4 from J, leaving 10 bases between them. Per germline, CDR1 SGHVS and CDR2 FQNEAQ. This CDR3 reads CASSLGGRVTEAFF. The CDR3 DNA reads as TGTGCCAGCAGCTTAGGTGGCAGGGTCACTGAAGCTTTCTTT.

The genes are TRBV11-2 and TRBJ2-2; the D gene is possibly TRBD2 (6 bases). CDR1 is SGHAT, CDR2 FQNNGV, per germline. This CDR3 region has 16 residues. Trimming took off 1 base at V and 4 bases at J, with 13 bases between the two ends. The CDR3 loop is CASSLGVSGGTGELFF. The CDR3 nucleotides read TGTGCCAGCAGCTTAGGGGTTAGCGGAGGCACCGGGGAGCTGTTTTTT. Full variable domain (missing parts from reference TRBV11-2 and TRBJ2-2): EAGVAQSPRYKIIEKRQSVAFWCNPISGHATLYWYQQILGQGPKLLIQFQNNGVVDDSQLPKDRFSAERLKGVDSTLKIQPAKLEDSAVYLCASSLGVSGGTGELFFGEGSRLTVL.

V and J are TRBV29-1 and TRBJ2-1; 13 nucleotides agree with TRBD2. The V gene's germline CDR1 is SQVTM and CDR2 ANQGSEA. The CDR3 has 14 amino acids. Trimming removed 7 bases from V and 7 bases from J; junction bases left unmatched: 7. CDR3 amino acids: CSATSGRAGNEQFF. For the CDR3, the DNA is TGCAGCGCCACTAGCGGGAGGGCGGGGAATGAGCAGTTCTTC.

V is TRBV4-1 and J is TRBJ2-7; 8 bases align to TRBD1. This CDR3 region has 17 residues. V was pared by 1 base and J by 3 bases, with 11 bases of the junction left unmatched. Germline V gene sequence: CDR1 MGHRA, CDR2 YSYEKL. Here the CDR3 reads CASSQVLNQGARYEQYF. CDR3 in DNA: TGCGCCAGCAGCCAAGTCCTTAACCAGGGGGCGCGCTACGAGCAGTACTTC.

The chain combines TRBV15 with TRBJ2-2; TRBD2 matches at 12 bases. Germline lookup yields CDR1 LNHNV and CDR2 YYDKDF (reference sequence). V gave up 8 bases and J gave up 7 bases; unmatched junction bases: 11. The CDR3 has 16 amino acids. The CDR3 protein is CATSPDGLAGSGELFF. The CDR3 nucleotides are TGTGCCACCTCACCCGACGGACTAGCGGGAAGCGGGGAGCTGTTTTTT.

The chain joins TRBV7-9 to TRBJ2-1, with 7 bases matching TRBD2. From germline, CDR1 is SEHNR and CDR2 FQNEAQ (reference sequence). Trimming took 5 bases from V and 0 from J; bases not matched to a gene: 13. The CDR3 runs 18 residues. This chain's CDR3 is CASSQIRLAGGSYNEQFF. Here the CDR3 DNA reads TGTGCCAGCAGCCAGATCAGACTAGCAGGAGGCTCCTACAATGAGCAGTTCTTC.

V is TRBV29-1 and J is TRBJ1-2; TRBD1 is a possible D gene (5 bases). The CDR3 runs to 14 residues. Germline V gene sequence: CDR1 SQVTM, CDR2 ANQGSEA. CDR3 amino acids: CAFLGGVTNYGYTF. The CDR3 DNA follows: TGCGCTTTTTTGGGGGGGGTAACTAACTATGGCTACACCTTC.

The V and J genes are TRBV19 and TRBJ2-1; 12 nucleotides line up with TRBD2. The germline V gene encodes CDR1 LNHDA and CDR2 SQIVND (reference sequence). This CDR3 contains 16 residues. Trimming removed 4 bases from V and 7 bases from J; junction bases left unmatched: 8. Here the CDR3 reads CASSTSSGRGKNEQFF. The CDR3 nucleotides read TGTGCCAGTAGTACCTCTAGCGGGAGGGGGAAAAATGAGCAGTTCTTC. Full variable domain (outside the CDR3, taken from reference TRBV19 and TRBJ2-1): DGGITQSPKYLFRKEGQNVTLSCEQNLNHDAMYWYRQDPGQGLRLIYYSQIVNDFQKGDIAEGYSVSREKKESFPLTVTSAQKNPTAFYLCASSTSSGRGKNEQFFGPGTRLTVL.

V usage is TRBV5-4 and J usage is TRBJ1-6; a weak D match, TRBD1 (6 bases). Germline V lookup: CDR1 SGHNT, CDR2 YYREEE (reference sequence). Trimming stripped 3 bases from V and 5 bases from J, with 15 bases between. The CDR3 has 16 amino acids. CDR3 bases: TGTGCCAGCAGCTCACAAACTCGGACAGATAATTCACCCCTCCACTTT. Translation gives CASSSQTRTDNSPLHF.

The chain has TRBV12-5 and TRBJ2-3; 11 bases are shared with TRBD2. Germline lookup yields CDR1 LGHNT and CDR2 FRNRAP. V dropped 1 base and J dropped 2; count of bases not matched to a gene: 8. The CDR3 is made up of 18 amino acids. The CDR3 bases are TGTGCTAGTGGTTTGGCTACCCGTAGCGGGAGGGACACAGATACGCAGTATTTT. Translation gives CASGLATRSGRDTDTQYF.

CDR3 bases: TGTGCCAGTAGTATTCTTGGTAGAAGGGGATCGAAAATCTACGAGCAGTACTTC. As protein: CASSILGRRGSKIYEQYF. This sequence joins TRBV19 and TRBJ2-7; possible D gene TRBD1, 5 bases. The CDR3 has 18 residues. The V gene lost 3 bases and the J gene lost 3 bases, with 24 bases spanning the gap. Germline V CDR1 and CDR2: LNHDA, SQIVND (reference sequence).

The chain employs TRBV25-1 and TRBJ2-1; 9 bases line up with TRBD1. Germline CDR1 reads MGHDK; CDR2 reads SYGVNS. V lost 8 bases and J lost 7; bases outside the gene matches: 15. The CDR3 runs 16 residues. CDR3 region: CASVRKGTGPGNEQFF. DNA of the CDR3: TGTGCCAGCGTCAGGAAAGGGACAGGGCCTGGAAATGAGCAGTTCTTC.

The chain links TRBV6-5 to TRBJ2-1, with 7 bases that match TRBD1. This CDR3 is 14 amino acids long. V lost 6 bases, J lost 1 base, and 3 bases stayed unmatched. Germline CDR1 and CDR2: MNHEY and SVGAGI. CDR3 in DNA: TGTGCCAGCAGGCGACAGGGATCCTACAATGAGCAGTTCTTC. As protein: CASRRQGSYNEQFF.

The chain uses TRBV4-2 and TRBJ2-1, with 11 nucleotides matching TRBD1. The CDR3 is 17 residues long. Trimming removed 2 bases from V and 6 bases from J; junction bases left unmatched: 9. The germline V gene encodes CDR1 LGHNA and CDR2 YNFKEQ. The CDR3 sequence is CASSQRWTGTGGNEQFF. The CDR3 DNA reads TGTGCCAGCAGCCAAAGGTGGACCGGGACAGGGGGCAATGAGCAGTTCTTC.

The V gene is TRBV7-6, the J gene TRBJ2-3, with 9 nucleotides matching TRBD2. CDR1 SGHVS and CDR2 FNYEAQ come from the germline V gene. Unmatched junction bases numbered 15, after V lost 4 bases and J lost 4 bases. The CDR3 extends over 18 amino acids. The CDR3 spells CASSWVGFGLAYPDTQYF. CDR3 bases: TGTGCCAGCAGCTGGGTGGGATTCGGACTAGCGTATCCAGATACGCAGTATTTT.

The chain employs TRBV13 and TRBJ2-7; weak D call: TRBD2 (6 bases). Germline loops: CDR1 PRHDT, CDR2 FYEKMQ (reference sequence). V was cut by 6 bases and J by 2 bases, with 17 bases left in between. The CDR3 totals 15 residues. CDR3 nucleotides: TGTGCCAGCAGTTCCGGTGTTCGACTAGCCTACGAGCAGTACTTC. Translation gives CASSSGVRLAYEQYF.

The chain uses TRBV19 and TRBJ1-1; perhaps TRBD1 as D (5 bases). CDR1 LNHDA and CDR2 SQIVND come from the germline V gene (reference sequence). The CDR3 runs to 12 residues. Trimming cost V 3 bases and J 13 bases, with 15 bases left between them. The CDR3 is CASSIMGQGFFF. The DNA of the CDR3 is TGTGCCAGTAGTATTATGGGGCAGGGTTTTTTCTTT.

The CDR3 DNA is TGTGCCAGCTCAAGGGCCTCCGGACAGAGATACGAGCAGTACTTC. It codes for CASSRASGQRYEQYF. V gene TRBV18 combines with J gene TRBJ2-7; perhaps TRBD1 as D (6 bases). The CDR3 totals 15 residues. Germline V lookup: CDR1 KGHSH, CDR2 LQKENI. Deletions cut 5 bases from V and 4 bases from J, with 18 bases between.

DNA for the CDR3: TGCGCCAGCAGCCAACTAAAGCGCCTAGCGGTCAATGAGCAGTTCTTC. Protein: CASSQLKRLAVNEQFF. The chain recombines TRBV4-3 with TRBJ2-1; TRBD2 agrees at 7 bases. The trim removed 2 bases at V and 6 bases at J, leaving 10 bases unmatched. Germline V gene lookup returns CDR1 LGHNA and CDR2 YSLEER. The CDR3 spans 16 residues.

This chain's CDR3 is CASSQDIIGTSGGYNEQFF. CDR3 DNA: TGCGCCAGCAGCCAAGATATTATAGGGACTAGCGGGGGGTACAATGAGCAGTTCTTC. The chain employs TRBV4-1 and TRBJ2-1; 15 bases map to TRBD2. The CDR3 extends over 19 amino acids. The germline V gene encodes CDR1 MGHRA and CDR2 YSYEKL. The V and J ends lost 0 bases and 4 bases, in that order; junction bases with no gene match: 7.